A selection of T cell receptor beta chains follows, all from one sample in a study of blood T cells in healthy people across ages. TCRdb re-called the 5' RACE reads with MiXCR, one entry per CDR3 protein. The table lists 1.5 million to 2 million distinct CDR3 sequences, 25% to 30% of them singletons. The sequenced material came from blood. These TCRs come from a young woman in good health. Each CDR3 is given with its conserved first and last residue. The D gene is left open where the match is weak. Where a row states a size, it is once, few, many or the class of an expanded clone; other rows omit it.

TGTGCCAGCAGCTTAACGGACGGGCCCTACGAGCAGTACTTC,CASSLTDGPYEQYF,NA,14,many,TRBJ2-7,TRBV7-3
TGTGCCAGCAGCCCCATTGAGAAAATGCAGTATTTT,CASSPIEKMQYF,NA,12,NA,TRBJ2-3,TRBV12-3/TRBV12-4
TGTGCCAGTAGCATACCGGGACAGGGAACCTACGAGCAGTACTTC,CASSIPGQGTYEQYF,TRBD1,15,many,TRBJ2-7,TRBV19
TGTGCCAGCGGCGTAGCGAACCAAGAGACCCAGTACTTC,CASGVANQETQYF,NA,13,NA,TRBJ2-5,TRBV9
TGCAGCGTTGCCGACAGCCTGAACTATGGCTACACCTTC,CSVADSLNYGYTF,NA,13,NA,TRBJ1-2,TRBV29-1
TGTGCCAGCAGTTCCGACGGGGGGTTGGATACGCAGTATTTT,CASSSDGGLDTQYF,TRBD2,14,NA,TRBJ2-3,TRBV12-3/TRBV12-4
TGCAGTGCTCCCTTTTGGGAGGGGTACAATGAGCAGTTCTTC,CSAPFWEGYNEQFF,TRBD2,14,few,TRBJ2-1,TRBV20-1
TGTGCCAGCAGCTTGGTGATCGATAACTATGGCTACACCTTC,CASSLVIDNYGYTF,NA,14,NA,TRBJ1-2,TRBV5-5
TGTGCCAGCAGCTTAGGGGTCCTAGCGGGAGGGCCTTACAATGAGCAGTTCTTC,CASSLGVLAGGPYNEQFF,TRBD2,18,NA,TRBJ2-1,TRBV7-6
TGCGCCAGCAGCTTCTCCGGGCCCTACGAGCAGCACTTC,CASSFSGPYEQHF,NA,13,NA,TRBJ2-7,TRBV5-1
TGTGCCAGCAGTTTACCCCGGGGAGGAGGTGAAAAACTGTTTTTT,CASSLPRGGGEKLFF,NA,15,NA,TRBJ1-4,TRBV28
TGTGCCAGCAGCTTAGTACAGGGGTTCGTTGAGCAGTTCTTC,CASSLVQGFVEQFF,TRBD1,14,many,TRBJ2-1,TRBV7-9
TGTGCCAGCAGCGTAGCTCAGACAGACTATGGCTACACCTTC,CASSVAQTDYGYTF,NA,14,few,TRBJ1-2,TRBV9
TGTGCCAGCAGCCCAACGCGGGGCAGGGGGGGCTCACCCCTCCACTTT,CASSPTRGRGGSPLHF,TRBD1,16,NA,TRBJ1-6,TRBV7-2
TGTGCCAGCAGCTTACCGGGGGGGCCGGGAAATGAGCAGTACTTC,CASSLPGGPGNEQYF,TRBD2,15,NA,TRBJ2-4,TRBV11-2
TGTGCCAGCAGACAATGGGACAGGGGGCGGAACGGCTACACCTTC,CASRQWDRGRNGYTF,TRBD1,15,NA,TRBJ1-2,TRBV6-5